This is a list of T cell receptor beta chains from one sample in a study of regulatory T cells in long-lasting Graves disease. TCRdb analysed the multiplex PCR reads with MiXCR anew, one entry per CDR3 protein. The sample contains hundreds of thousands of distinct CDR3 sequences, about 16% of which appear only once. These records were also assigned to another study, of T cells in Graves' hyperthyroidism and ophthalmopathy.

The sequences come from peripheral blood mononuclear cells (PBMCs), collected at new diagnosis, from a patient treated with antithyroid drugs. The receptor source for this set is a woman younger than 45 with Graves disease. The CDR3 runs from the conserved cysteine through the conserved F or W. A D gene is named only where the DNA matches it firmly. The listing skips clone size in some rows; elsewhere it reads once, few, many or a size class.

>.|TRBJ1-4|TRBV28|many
CASNMGVATNEKLFF
TGTGCCAGCAACATGGGGGTCGCAACTAATGAAAAACTGTTTTTT
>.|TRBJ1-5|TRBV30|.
CAWRREGSNQPQHF
TGTGCCTGGAGACGGGAGGGAAGCAATCAGCCCCAGCATTTT
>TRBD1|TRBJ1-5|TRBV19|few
CASSRQGGSNQPQHF
TGTGCCAGTAGTAGACAGGGAGGGAGCAATCAGCCCCAGCATTTT
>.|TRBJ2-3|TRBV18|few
CASSPPGKTDTQYF
TGTGCCAGCTCACCACCAGGGAAAACAGATACGCAGTATTTT
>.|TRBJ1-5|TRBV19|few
CASRDRGGDSNQPQHF
TGTGCCAGTAGGGACCGAGGGGGAGATAGCAATCAGCCCCAGCATTTT
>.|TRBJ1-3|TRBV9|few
CASSEDGGAGNTIYF
TGTGCCAGCAGCGAGGATGGGGGCGCTGGAAACACCATATATTTT
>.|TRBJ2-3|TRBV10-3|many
CAISESLGRNTDTQYF
TGTGCCATCAGTGAGAGTCTAGGGAGAAACACAGATACGCAGTATTTT
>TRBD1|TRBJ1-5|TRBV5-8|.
CASSFNTGTDNQPQHF
TGTGCCAGCAGCTTCAACACAGGGACAGACAATCAGCCCCAGCATTTT
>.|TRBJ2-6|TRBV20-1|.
CSASNQFGLSGANVLTF
TGCAGTGCTAGTAACCAATTCGGACTATCTGGGGCCAACGTCCTGACTTTC
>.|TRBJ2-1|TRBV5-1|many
CASSLTLNEQFF
TGCGCCAGCAGCTTGACCCTCAATGAGCAGTTCTTC
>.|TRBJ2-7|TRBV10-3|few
CAISDAARSYEQYF
TGTGCCATCAGTGATGCGGCGAGATCCTACGAGCAGTACTTC
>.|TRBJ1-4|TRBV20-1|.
CSARAAVANEKLFF
TGCAGTGCTAGAGCGGCCGTAGCTAATGAAAAACTGTTTTTT
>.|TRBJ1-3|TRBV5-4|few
CASSLVGAGNTIYF
TGTGCCAGCAGCTTGGTAGGGGCTGGAAACACCATATATTTT
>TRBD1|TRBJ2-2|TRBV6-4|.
CASSEDRAPGELFF
TGTGCCAGCAGTGAAGACAGGGCCCCCGGGGAGCTGTTTTTT
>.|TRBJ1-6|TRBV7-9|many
CASSPGGINSPLHF
TGTGCCAGCAGCCCCGGGGGGATCAATTCACCCCTCCACTTT
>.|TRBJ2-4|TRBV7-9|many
CASSLSGSSTKNIQYF
TGTGCCAGCAGCTTATCCGGGAGTTCTACCAAAAACATTCAGTACTTC
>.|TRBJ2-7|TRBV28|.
CASSSRQPRVSYEQYF
TGTGCCAGCAGTTCCCGACAGCCCAGGGTCTCCTACGAGCAGTACTTC
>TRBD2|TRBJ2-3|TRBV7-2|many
CASSGTSGIGTQYF
TGTGCCAGCAGCGGGACTAGCGGGATAGGTACGCAGTATTTT
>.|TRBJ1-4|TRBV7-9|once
CASSRGETTNEKLFF
TGTGCCAGCAGCCGGGGGGAAACAACTAATGAAAAACTGTTTTTT
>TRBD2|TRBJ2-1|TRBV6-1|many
CASSEILAVQEQFF
TGTGCCAGCAGTGAGATTCTAGCGGTACAGGAGCAGTTCTTC
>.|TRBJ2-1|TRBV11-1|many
CASSLVGIQAHNEQFF
TGTGCCAGCAGCTTAGTAGGGATTCAAGCACACAATGAGCAGTTCTTC
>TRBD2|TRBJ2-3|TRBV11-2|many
CASSKITSGSMSTDTQYF
TGTGCCAGCAGCAAGATCACTAGCGGGAGTATGAGCACAGATACGCAGTATTTT
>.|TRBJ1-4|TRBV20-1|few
CSARDEWARSRGKLFF
TGCAGTGCTAGAGATGAGTGGGCAAGATCAAGGGGAAAACTGTTTTTT
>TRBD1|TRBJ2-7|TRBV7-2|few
CASSSPPGQGFYEQYF
TGTGCCAGCAGCTCGCCGCCGGGACAGGGGTTCTACGAGCAGTACTTC
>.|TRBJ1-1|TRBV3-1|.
CASSQRASHLETEAFF
TGTGCCAGCAGCCAACGAGCATCTCACTTAGAGACTGAAGCTTTCTTT
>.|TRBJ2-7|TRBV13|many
CASSLRGDYEQYF
TGTGCCAGCAGCTTAAGGGGAGACTACGAGCAGTACTTC
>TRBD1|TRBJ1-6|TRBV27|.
CASGSDRVSPLHF
TGTGCCAGCGGAAGCGACAGGGTTTCACCCCTCCACTTT
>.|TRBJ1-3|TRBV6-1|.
CATTGLTSGNTIYF
TGTGCCACAACAGGGTTAACCTCTGGAAACACCATATATTTT
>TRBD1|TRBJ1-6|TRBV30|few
CAWSALTGLNSPLHF
TGTGCCTGGAGTGCGTTGACAGGGCTGAATTCACCCCTCCACTTT
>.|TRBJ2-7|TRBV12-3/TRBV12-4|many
CASSFGWQEVTEQYF
TGTGCCAGCAGTTTCGGTTGGCAGGAGGTCACCGAGCAGTACTTC
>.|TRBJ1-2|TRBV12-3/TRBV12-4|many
CASSSGQTELLYGYTF
TGTGCCAGCAGTTCTGGACAGACCGAACTACTCTATGGCTACACCTTC
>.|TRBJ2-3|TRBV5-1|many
CASSTQGWADTQYF
TGCGCCAGCAGCACCCAGGGGTGGGCAGATACGCAGTATTTT
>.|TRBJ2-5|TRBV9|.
CASSMQAGSQETQYF
TGTGCCAGCAGCATGCAAGCGGGCTCCCAAGAGACCCAGTACTTC